The 7 T cell receptor beta chains given below trace back to one sample, sequenced in a study of OX40 agonist ivuxolimab in advanced cancers. Produced via immunoSEQ multiplex PCR; TCRdb's table is partial and in-frame only. The table lists roughly 30,000 clones, approximately 86% of them singletons. The input for sequencing was CD4+ or CD8+ T cells sorted from blood, taken in a trial of the OX40 agonist ivuxolimab. The receptor set was obtained from an adult with an advanced solid tumor such as melanoma, head and neck, liver or kidney cancer.

The rearrangement links TRBV4-2 to TRBJ2-5, with a tentative D call TRBD2 (7 bases). The length of the CDR3 is 18 residues. V lost 1 base and J 4 bases, leaving 22 bases between the germline ends. The germline gives CDR1 LGHNA, CDR2 YNFKEQ. The chain's CDR3 is CASSQVPPLRGAGETQYF. Written as DNA, the CDR3 is TGTGCCAGCAGCCAAGTCCCCCCTCTTCGGGGGGCGGGAGAGACCCAGTACTTC.

The V gene is TRBV27, the J gene TRBJ1-5, with 10 bases fitting TRBD1. J was trimmed by 7 bases and V by 4 bases; bases with no gene match: 4. CDR3 length: 14 amino acids. In germline, CDR1 is MNHEY, CDR2 SMNVEV (reference sequence). CDR3: CASSSGTGAQPQHF. CDR3 DNA sequence: TGTGCCAGCAGTTCTGGGACAGGGGCCCAGCCCCAGCATTTT.

The CDR3 sequence: CSVDNRTTEAFF. The CDR3, as DNA: TGCAGCGTTGATAATCGGACCACTGAAGCTTTCTTT. The rearrangement links TRBV29-1 to TRBJ1-1; D ambiguous. With 3 bases removed from V and 4 bases from J, the gap between germline ends came to 9 bases. CDR1 is SQVTM, CDR2 ANQGSEA, per germline. The CDR3 totals 12 residues.

By sample fraction, this clone is large (0.1 to 1%). CDR3 loop: CASSPHPGNYEQYF. The DNA of the CDR3 is TGTGCCAGCAGCCCCCATCCGGGGAACTACGAGCAGTACTTC. The V gene is TRBV7-9, the J gene TRBJ2-7, with D tentatively TRBD2 (5 bases). Germline loops: CDR1 SEHNR, CDR2 FQNEAQ (reference sequence). The CDR3 has 14 residues. Trimming left V 5 bases short and J 3 bases short, with 14 bases between.

V usage is TRBV7-2 and J usage is TRBJ2-3; 8 nucleotides align to TRBD1. The CDR3 extends over 16 amino acids. V lost 6 bases to trimming and J lost 4 bases; unmatched junction nucleotides: 12. CDR1 SGHTA and CDR2 FQGNSA come from the germline V gene. The CDR3 loop is CASRGRGQGEADTQYF. DNA of the CDR3: TGTGCCAGCAGGGGCAGGGGGCAGGGCGAAGCAGATACGCAGTATTTT.

This clone occurred once. The chain combines TRBV27 with TRBJ1-4, with TRBD1 matching 10 bases. CDR1 MNHEY and CDR2 SMNVEV come from the germline V gene (reference sequence). This CDR3 is 17 amino acids long. The V gene end was trimmed by 2 bases and the J gene end by 3 bases; junction bases not matched to a gene: 6. CDR3 in DNA: TGTGCCAGCAGTTTACGGGACAGGGGTAGTTCTAATGAAAAACTGTTTTTT. The encoded protein is CASSLRDRGSSNEKLFF.

The rearrangement uses TRBV27 and TRBJ2-3; no firm D call. The length of the CDR3 is 15 residues. Germline CDR1 is MNHEY and CDR2 is SMNVEV (reference sequence). Trimming left V 5 bases short and J 2 bases short, with 14 bases between. CDR3 region: CASSPPHHPTDTQYF. The CDR3 coding sequence is TGTGCCAGCAGTCCGCCGCACCATCCCACAGATACGCAGTATTTT.